This TCR beta chain stems from a study of shared T cell receptors in the human thymus. Profiled with immunoSEQ multiplex PCR; TCRdb holds only in-frame clones, not every one. The sample yields more than 550,000 clones, 70% to 90% seen once. The same sample was also studied in work on human thymus T cells. In that study: V and J genes seemed to be used with bias in thymic and blood repertoires.

Source material: thymocytes. The source is a girl less than two years old with a congenital heart defect.

The CDR3 region has the DNA TGTGCCAGCAGGACAGGGTTTGGGGGCTACACCTTC. It codes for CASRTGFGGYTF. The J gene is TRBJ1-2, the V gene TRBV25-1; 7 bases align to TRBD1. J gave up 8 bases and V 6 bases, and 6 bases lay outside the gene matches. Germline-derived CDR1 and CDR2 are MGHDK and SYGVNS. The CDR3 is made up of 12 amino acids.